One and the same sample provided the 14 T cell receptor beta chains below, sequenced in a study of OX40 agonist ivuxolimab in advanced cancers. Receptor libraries were prepared by the immunoSEQ multiplex PCR assay. The clones in this table, taken by TCRdb from immuneACCESS, are in-frame only. Not every clone is retained; where verified, under half of the shortfall comes from an unresolved V gene, and the cause of the rest is unknown. Within this sample are tens of thousands of clones, with about 90% of them counted one time only. In total, the top ten clones hold roughly 3.4% of the sample. The starting material was CD4+ or CD8+ T cells sorted from blood, obtained in a trial of the OX40 agonist ivuxolimab. The source is an adult with an advanced solid tumor such as melanoma, head and neck, liver or kidney cancer.

The chain combines TRBV5-6 with TRBJ2-1, with TRBD1 matching 11 bases. Losses at the gene ends were 2 bases for V and 6 bases for J; bases not matched to a gene: 7. The germline V gene has CDR1 SGHDT and CDR2 YYEEEE. CDR3 length equals 16 residues. The CDR3 coding sequence is TGTGCCAGCAGCTTTGGGACAGGGGGATGGATCAATGAGCAGTTCTTC. This codes for CASSFGTGGWINEQFF.

As regards this clone: The junction departs from the called germline gene at one end, perhaps through a read error. The chain recombines TRBV6-1 with TRBJ1-1; 11 nucleotides agree with TRBD1. Germline V lookup: CDR1 MNHNS, CDR2 SASEGT. The CDR3 loop spans 14 amino acids. The CDR3 nucleotides are TGTGTCAGCGCGGACAGGGGGCGGGACACTGAAGCTTTCTTT. Its protein product is CVSADRGRDTEAFF.

V gene TRBV6-5 combines with J gene TRBJ1-2; 7 nucleotides match TRBD1. CDR1 and CDR2 from the germline V gene are MNHEY and SVGAGI. Losses at the gene ends were 0 bases for V and 2 bases for J; bases not matched to a gene: 6. The CDR3 sequence is 16 residues long. CDR3 region: CASSYSKDRLNYGYTF. The CDR3 region has the DNA TGTGCCAGCAGTTACTCCAAGGACAGGTTGAACTATGGCTACACCTTC.

V is TRBV27 and J is TRBJ2-7; 11 bases match TRBD2. Trimming removed 6 bases from V and 3 bases from J; junction bases left unmatched: 4. Per germline, CDR1 MNHEY and CDR2 SMNVEV (reference sequence). This CDR3 contains 14 residues. CDR3 region: CASRRLAGNYEQYF. The CDR3 nucleotides read TGTGCCAGCAGGCGACTAGCGGGAAACTACGAGCAGTACTTC.

The CDR3 nucleotides read TGTGCCAGCTCACCACCGAACGCCGGGGACTATGGCTACACCTTC. This codes for CASSPPNAGDYGYTF. The chain has TRBV18 and TRBJ1-2; D unclear. CDR3 length: 15 residues. Germline CDR1 is KGHSH and CDR2 is LQKENI. V gave up 0 bases and J gave up 3 bases, with 11 bases separating them.

The V and J genes are TRBV7-2 and TRBJ1-6; 7 bases are a match to TRBD1. Germline V gene sequence: CDR1 SGHTA, CDR2 FQGNSA. The CDR3 runs 14 residues. V gave up 1 base and J gave up 9 bases; unmatched junction bases: 3. CDR3 loop: CASSLGDRVSPLHF. The CDR3 DNA reads TGTGCCAGCAGCTTAGGTGACAGGGTTTCACCCCTCCACTTT.

This rearrangement joins TRBV28 to TRBJ2-7; 8 bases align to TRBD2. This CDR3 is 15 amino acids long. Losses at the gene ends were 5 bases for V and 0 bases for J; bases not matched to a gene: 6. Germline V CDR1 and CDR2: MDHEN, SYDVKM. The CDR3 DNA reads as TGTGCCAGCAGTAGTAGCGGGGCTCTCTCCTACGAGCAGTACTTC. Protein: CASSSSGALSYEQYF.

The V and J genes are TRBV7-3 and TRBJ2-5, with a possible D match to TRBD2 (5 bases). Trimming cost V 4 bases and J 5 bases, with 17 bases left between them. This CDR3 spans 15 amino acids. Germline V lookup: CDR1 SGHTA, CDR2 FQGTGA. The DNA of the CDR3 is TGTGCCAGCAGCTCAACTGGCGGGTATACCGAGACCCAGTACTTC. Protein product: CASSSTGGYTETQYF.

CDR3 DNA: TGTGCCAGCAGTAACAGCGAAAAACTGTTTTTT. Translated, it gives CASSNSEKLFF. The rearrangement uses TRBV28 and TRBJ1-4; no reliable D call. The CDR3 is 11 amino acids. CDR1 and CDR2 (germline): MDHEN, SYDVKM. Trimming cost V 5 bases and J 8 bases, with 6 bases left between them.

The chain is built from TRBV28 and TRBJ1-2; a weak D match, TRBD1 (6 bases). Trimming stripped 4 bases from V and 8 bases from J, with 17 bases between. The CDR3 has 14 amino acids. Germline assignment: CDR1 MDHEN and CDR2 SYDVKM. The CDR3 bases are TGTGCCAGCAGTTCTTCAGGGACATACGGCGGCTACACCTTC. Translating it yields CASSSSGTYGGYTF.

J is TRBJ2-5 and V is TRBV9, with D perhaps assigned TRBD1 or TRBD2 (6 bases each). Looked up from germline, CDR1 is SGDLS and CDR2 is YYNGEE. Trimming left V 0 bases short and J 4 bases short, with 19 bases between. The CDR3 covers 17 residues. CDR3 in amino acids: CASSVDSGARVTETQYF. CDR3 in DNA: TGTGCCAGCAGCGTAGACTCGGGGGCGCGGGTAACAGAGACCCAGTACTTC.

This sequence joins TRBV19 and TRBJ1-1; TRBD1 is a possible D gene (5 bases). The ends were cut back, 6 bases at V and 6 bases at J, with 41 bases in the middle. Germline CDR1 is LNHDA and CDR2 is SQIVND (reference sequence). This CDR3 region has 22 residues. The CDR3 nucleotides read TGTGCCAGTAGCTCGAGCCTAACCCCTCCGGCGACTTCTCATCTTGGGGGTTCTGAAGCTTTCTTT. Amino acid sequence: CASSSSLTPPATSHLGGSEAFF.

The chain employs TRBV5-4 and TRBJ2-1; D is perhaps TRBD2 (5 bases). The CDR3 is 13 amino acids. Germline lookup yields CDR1 SGHNT and CDR2 YYREEE (reference sequence). The V end lost 3 bases, the J end lost 9 bases, and 13 bases lay between the germline ends. The CDR3 sequence: CASSSELGFEQFF. The CDR3 nucleotides are TGTGCCAGCAGCTCGGAACTAGGATTTGAGCAGTTCTTC.

The chain carries TRBV7-3 and TRBJ2-5; 9 positions agree with TRBD1. After removal of 5 bases from V and 5 bases from J, the junction contained 9 bases not matched to a gene. Germline CDR1 SGHTA, CDR2 FQGTGA. The CDR3 consists of 15 residues. CDR3 loop: CASSEQQGARETQYF. DNA of the CDR3: TGTGCCAGCAGCGAGCAACAGGGGGCCCGGGAGACCCAGTACTTC.